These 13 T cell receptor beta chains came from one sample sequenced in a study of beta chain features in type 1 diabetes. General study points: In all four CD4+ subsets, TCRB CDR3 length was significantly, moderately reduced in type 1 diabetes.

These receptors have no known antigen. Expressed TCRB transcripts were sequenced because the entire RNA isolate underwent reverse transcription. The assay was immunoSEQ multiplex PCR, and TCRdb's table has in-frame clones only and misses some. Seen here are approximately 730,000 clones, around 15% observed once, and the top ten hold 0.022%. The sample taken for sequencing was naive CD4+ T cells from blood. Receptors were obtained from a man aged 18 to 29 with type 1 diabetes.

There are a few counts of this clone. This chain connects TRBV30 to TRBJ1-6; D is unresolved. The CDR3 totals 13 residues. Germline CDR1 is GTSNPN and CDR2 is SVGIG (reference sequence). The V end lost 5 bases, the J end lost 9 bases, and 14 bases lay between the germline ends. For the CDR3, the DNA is TGTGCCTGGGACCCCACGGGAAGTTCACCCCTCCACTTT. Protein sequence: CAWDPTGSSPLHF.

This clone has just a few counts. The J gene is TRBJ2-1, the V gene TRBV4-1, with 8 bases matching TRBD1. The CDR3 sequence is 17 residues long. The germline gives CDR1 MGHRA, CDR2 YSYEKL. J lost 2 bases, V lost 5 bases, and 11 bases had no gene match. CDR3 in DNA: TGCGCCAGCAGCTCGAGGGACCGGGACAGGACCTACAATGAGCAGTTCTTC. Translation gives CASSSRDRDRTYNEQFF.

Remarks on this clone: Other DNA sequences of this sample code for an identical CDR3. CDR3 loop: CASSEPGQGNTEAFF. The CDR3 DNA reads as TGTGCCAGCAGTGAGCCGGGACAGGGAAACACTGAAGCTTTCTTT. V is TRBV6-1 and J is TRBJ1-1, with 9 bases matching TRBD1. J was trimmed by 2 bases and V by 3 bases; bases with no gene match: 4. Germline V gene data show CDR1 as MNHNS and CDR2 as SASEGT. The CDR3 totals 15 residues.

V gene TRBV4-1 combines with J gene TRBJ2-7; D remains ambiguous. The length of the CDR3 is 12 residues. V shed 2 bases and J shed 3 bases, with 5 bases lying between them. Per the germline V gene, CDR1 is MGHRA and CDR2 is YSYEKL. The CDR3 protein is CASSQNGYEQYF. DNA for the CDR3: TGCGCCAGCAGCCAAAATGGCTACGAGCAGTACTTC.

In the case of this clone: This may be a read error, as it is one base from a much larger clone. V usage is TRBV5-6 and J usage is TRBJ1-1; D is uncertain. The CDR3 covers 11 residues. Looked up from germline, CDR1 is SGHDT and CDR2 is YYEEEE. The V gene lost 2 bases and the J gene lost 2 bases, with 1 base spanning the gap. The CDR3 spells CASSFNTEAFF. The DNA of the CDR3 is TGTGCCAGCAGCTTTAACACTGAAGCTTTCTTT.

As DNA, the CDR3 is TGCGCCAGCCGGGGGGCAGATACGCAGTATTTT. Amino acids: CASRGADTQYF. This rearrangement joins TRBV4-1 to TRBJ2-3; 7 bases are shared with TRBD2. The CDR3 contains 11 residues. Trimming removed 8 bases from V and 4 bases from J; junction bases left unmatched: 0. Germline CDR1 is MGHRA and CDR2 is YSYEKL.

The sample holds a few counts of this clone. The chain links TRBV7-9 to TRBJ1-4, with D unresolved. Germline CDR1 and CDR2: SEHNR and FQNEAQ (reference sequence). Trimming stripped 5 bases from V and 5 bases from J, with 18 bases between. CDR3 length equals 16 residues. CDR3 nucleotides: TGTGCCAGCAGCACCCCTTTGGGGAACCGGAATGAAAAACTGTTTTTT. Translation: CASSTPLGNRNEKLFF.

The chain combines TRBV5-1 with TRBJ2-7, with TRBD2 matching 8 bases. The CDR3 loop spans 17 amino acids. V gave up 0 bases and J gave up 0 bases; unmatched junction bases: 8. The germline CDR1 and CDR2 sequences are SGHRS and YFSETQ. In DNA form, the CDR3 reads TGCGCCAGCAGCTTGGAAGCGGGGGAACCCAGCTCCTACGAGCAGTACTTC. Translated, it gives CASSLEAGEPSSYEQYF.

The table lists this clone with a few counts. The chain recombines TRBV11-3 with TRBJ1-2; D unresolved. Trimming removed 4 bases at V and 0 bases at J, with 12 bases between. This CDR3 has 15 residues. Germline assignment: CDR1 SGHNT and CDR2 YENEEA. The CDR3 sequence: CASSSSGPANYGYTF. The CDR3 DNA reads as TGTGCCAGCAGCTCAAGTGGACCGGCTAACTATGGCTACACCTTC.

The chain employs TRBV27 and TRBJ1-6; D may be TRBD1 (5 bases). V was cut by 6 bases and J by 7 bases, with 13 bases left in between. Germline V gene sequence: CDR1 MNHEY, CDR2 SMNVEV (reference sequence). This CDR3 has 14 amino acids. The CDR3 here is CASRMGRKNSPLHF. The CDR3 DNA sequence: TGTGCCAGCAGAATGGGACGGAAAAATTCACCCCTCCACTTT.

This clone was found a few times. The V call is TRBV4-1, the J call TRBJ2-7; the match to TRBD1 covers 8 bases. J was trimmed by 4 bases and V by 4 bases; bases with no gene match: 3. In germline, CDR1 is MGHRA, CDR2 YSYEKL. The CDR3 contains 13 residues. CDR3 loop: CASSLDRGYEQYF. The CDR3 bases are TGCGCCAGCAGCCTTGACAGGGGTTACGAGCAGTACTTC.

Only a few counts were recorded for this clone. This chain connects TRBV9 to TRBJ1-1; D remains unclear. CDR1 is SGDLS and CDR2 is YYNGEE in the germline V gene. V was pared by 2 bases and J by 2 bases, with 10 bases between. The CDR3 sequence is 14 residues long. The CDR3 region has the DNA TGTGCCAGCAGCGTTATCGCCAGCAACACTGAAGCTTTCTTT. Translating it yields CASSVIASNTEAFF.

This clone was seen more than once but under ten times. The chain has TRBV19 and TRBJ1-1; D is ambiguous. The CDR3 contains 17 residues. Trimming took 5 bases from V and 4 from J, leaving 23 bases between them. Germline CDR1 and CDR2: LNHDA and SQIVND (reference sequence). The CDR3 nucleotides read TGTGCCAGTAGTCCCAGTAAGTCACCTATCGATCTCACTGAAGCTTTCTTT. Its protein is CASSPSKSPIDLTEAFF. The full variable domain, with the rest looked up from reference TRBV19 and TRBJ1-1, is DGGITQSPKYLFRKEGQNVTLSCEQNLNHDAMYWYRQDPGQGLRLIYYSQIVNDFQKGDIAEGYSVSREKKESFPLTVTSAQKNPTAFYLCASSPSKSPIDLTEAFFGQGTRLTVV.